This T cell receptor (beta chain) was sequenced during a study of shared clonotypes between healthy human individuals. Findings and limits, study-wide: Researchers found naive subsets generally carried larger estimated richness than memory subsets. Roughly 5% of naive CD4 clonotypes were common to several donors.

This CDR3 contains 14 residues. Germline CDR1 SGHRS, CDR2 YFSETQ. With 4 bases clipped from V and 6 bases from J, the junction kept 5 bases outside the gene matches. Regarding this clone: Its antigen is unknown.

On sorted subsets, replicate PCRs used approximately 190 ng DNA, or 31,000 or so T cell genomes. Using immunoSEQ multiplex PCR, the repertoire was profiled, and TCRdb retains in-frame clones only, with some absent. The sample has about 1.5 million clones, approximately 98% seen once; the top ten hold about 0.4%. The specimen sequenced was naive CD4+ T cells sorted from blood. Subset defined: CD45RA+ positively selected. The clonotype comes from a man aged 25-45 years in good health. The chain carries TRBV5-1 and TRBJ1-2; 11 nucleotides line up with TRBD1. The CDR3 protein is CASSPTGQGDGYTF. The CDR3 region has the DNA TGCGCCAGCAGCCCGACGGGACAGGGGGATGGCTACACCTTC.